What follows are 27 T cell receptor beta chains derived from one specimen sequenced in a study of blood T cell repertoires in COVID-19. The table came from immunoSEQ multiplex PCR; TCRdb's copy has only in-frame clones and leaves some out. The data hold about 100,000 clones, with roughly four fifths observed a single time. The sequenced material came from peripheral blood. These receptors were taken from a man in his 70s with active or convalescent COVID-19.

This clone was seen a single time. This sequence joins TRBV5-4 and TRBJ1-3, with 7 positions matching TRBD1. This CDR3 has 15 amino acids. The ends lost 3 bases at V and 6 bases at J; junction bases unmatched: 9. CDR1 and CDR2 from the germline V gene are SGHNT and YYREEE (reference sequence). CDR3 nucleotides: TGTGCCAGCAGCTCTAGGGGACAGACGGCAAACACCATATATTTT. Encoded protein: CASSSRGQTANTIYF.

The chain is built from TRBV5-1 and TRBJ1-3; D remains ambiguous. V was cut by 0 bases and J by 0 bases, with 10 bases left in between. Per germline, CDR1 SGHRS and CDR2 YFSETQ. The CDR3 has 16 residues. CDR3 bases: TGCGCCAGCAGCTTGGAAGGCGGTTACTCTGGAAACACCATATATTTT. Protein product: CASSLEGGYSGNTIYF.

V is TRBV5-5 and J is TRBJ1-2; a possible D gene is TRBD1 (5 bases). Trimming cost V 0 bases and J 6 bases, with 9 bases left between them. There are 13 residues in the CDR3. Germline-derived CDR1 and CDR2 are SGHKS and YYEKEE (reference sequence). CDR3 DNA: TGTGCCAGCAGCTTGGGACAGTGGGATGGCTACACCTTC. As protein: CASSLGQWDGYTF.

The chain combines TRBV30 with TRBJ2-4, with a possible D match to TRBD1 (7 bases). The germline V gene has CDR1 GTSNPN and CDR2 SVGIG (reference sequence). Trimming cost V 4 bases and J 13 bases, with 14 bases left between them. The CDR3 consists of 11 residues. In nucleotides, the CDR3 is TGTGCCTGGAATGGAGGGGGCCGCCAGTACTTC. Its protein product is CAWNGGGRQYF.

The chain carries TRBV3-1 (or the pseudogene TRBV3-2) and TRBJ1-2, with unresolved D. Deletions cut 3 bases from V and 8 bases from J, with 10 bases between. This CDR3 region has 12 residues. Looked up from germline, CDR1 is LGHDT and CDR2 is YNNKEL (reference sequence). CDR3 sequence: CASSQLTRGYTF. CDR3 sequence (DNA): TGTGCCAGCAGCCAGTTGACACGCGGCTACACCTTC.

The rearrangement links TRBV4-1 to TRBJ2-2, with D possibly TRBD2 on 6 matching bases. Trimming removed 3 bases at V and 0 bases at J, with 11 bases between. Germline-derived CDR1 and CDR2 are MGHRA and YSYEKL. The CDR3 runs to 16 residues. CDR3 residues: CASSQRGGSNTGELFF. CDR3 coding DNA: TGCGCCAGCAGCCAGCGGGGCGGGTCGAACACCGGGGAGCTGTTTTTT.

This clone was detected ten times or more. The chain couples TRBV7-3 to TRBJ2-2; TRBD2 aligns across 14 bases. CDR1 and CDR2 (germline): SGHTA, FQGTGA. V lost 5 bases, J lost 5 bases, and 4 bases stayed unmatched. The CDR3 has 16 residues. CDR3 nucleotide sequence: TGTGCCAGCAGCCCCGGGACTAGCGGGGGTACCGGGGAGCTGTTTTTT. Encoded protein: CASSPGTSGGTGELFF.

CDR3 residues: CASSVQGASYGYTF. The CDR3 DNA follows: TGTGCCAGCAGTGTACAGGGGGCGAGCTATGGCTACACCTTC. This chain links TRBV27 with TRBJ1-2; 9 positions agree with TRBD1. Germline assignment: CDR1 MNHEY and CDR2 SMNVEV (reference sequence). There are 14 residues in the CDR3. Trimming removed 5 bases from V and 4 bases from J; junction bases left unmatched: 5.

J is TRBJ1-1 and V is TRBV2; D remains unclear. CDR3 length: 14 amino acids. The germline V and J ends were trimmed by 6 bases and 2 bases, with 13 bases remaining between them. Germline V CDR1 and CDR2: SNHLY, FYNNEI. CDR3 residues: CASSLQTTNTEAFF. The CDR3 DNA is TGTGCCAGCAGCCTACAGACGACCAACACTGAAGCTTTCTTT.

Written as DNA, the CDR3 is TGTGCCAGCAGCGTGAACGTAGCGGGGGCCCAAGAGACCCAGTACTTC. This gives the protein CASSVNVAGAQETQYF. This rearrangement joins TRBV9 to TRBJ2-5; 9 positions agree with TRBD2. V lost 2 bases to trimming and J lost 1 base; unmatched junction nucleotides: 6. Germline loops: CDR1 SGDLS, CDR2 YYNGEE. The CDR3 is 16 residues long.

The chain recombines TRBV12-3 or TRBV12-4 with TRBJ2-1, with D unclear. The CDR3 runs to 11 residues. Trimming shortened V by 3 bases and J by 9 bases, and 6 bases separated the two germline ends. DNA of the CDR3: TGTGCCAGCAGTTTTCGGTCTGAGCAGTTCTTC. Residues: CASSFRSEQFF.

This clone was recorded only once. The chain has TRBV10-1 and TRBJ1-1; D gene unclear. The CDR3 is 15 residues long. The V and J ends lost 4 bases and 1 base respectively, with 13 bases between them. Germline V gives CDR1 WNHNN, CDR2 SYGVQD (reference sequence). DNA of the CDR3: TGCGCCAGCAGTGTTGATCGGGAGACGAACACTGAAGCTTTCTTT. Its protein product is CASSVDRETNTEAFF.

The rearrangement uses TRBV5-1 and TRBJ2-1; D might be TRBD1 (5 bases). CDR3 length: 12 residues. With 7 bases removed from V and 6 bases from J, the gap between germline ends came to 11 bases. The germline V gene encodes CDR1 SGHRS and CDR2 YFSETQ. The CDR3: CASSIRGNEQFF. The DNA for the CDR3 is TGCGCCAGCTCTATAAGGGGCAATGAGCAGTTCTTC.

This clone was seen more than once but under ten times. V gene TRBV5-1 combines with J gene TRBJ1-1; D might be TRBD1 (5 bases). The CDR3 totals 15 residues. CDR1 is SGHRS, CDR2 YFSETQ, per germline. Trimming cost V 6 bases and J 6 bases, with 21 bases left between them. The CDR3 DNA sequence: TGCGCCAGCACCCCGGGGGGGATCACCGACCCTGAAGCTTTCTTT. Its translation is CASTPGGITDPEAFF. Looking up the rest from reference TRBV5-1 and TRBJ1-1 gives the full variable domain: KAGVTQTPRYLIKTRGQQVTLSCSPISGHRSVSWYQQTPGQGLQFLFEYFSETQRNKGNFPGRFSGRQFSNSRSEMNVSTLELGDSALYLCASTPGGITDPEAFFGQGTRLTVV.

This clone was observed once. J is TRBJ2-7 and V is TRBV19; maybe TRBD1 (6 bases). In germline, CDR1 is LNHDA, CDR2 SQIVND (reference sequence). The CDR3 contains 13 residues. V gave up 5 bases and J gave up 6 bases, with 14 bases separating them. The chain's CDR3 is CASSDGGRGEQYF. The DNA for the CDR3 is TGTGCCAGTAGTGATGGGGGCCGGGGCGAGCAGTACTTC. The full variable domain, rest sourced from reference TRBV19 and TRBJ2-7, is DGGITQSPKYLFRKEGQNVTLSCEQNLNHDAMYWYRQDPGQGLRLIYYSQIVNDFQKGDIAEGYSVSREKKESFPLTVTSAQKNPTAFYLCASSDGGRGEQYFGPGTRLTVT.

This clone was seen more than once but under ten times. This chain joins TRBV2 and TRBJ1-2; TRBD1 is a possible D gene (6 bases). Looked up from germline, CDR1 is SNHLY and CDR2 is FYNNEI. CDR3 size: 13 residues. With 3 bases removed from V and 3 bases from J, the gap between germline ends came to 8 bases. In DNA, the CDR3 is TGTGCCAGCAGTGACTCAGGGGACTATGGCTACACCTTC. It specifies CASSDSGDYGYTF.

CDR3 nucleotide sequence: TGTGCCAGCAGTTACATGGGCGCTCAAGAGACCCAGTACTTC. This codes for CASSYMGAQETQYF. This sequence joins TRBV6-5 and TRBJ2-5; D gene ambiguous. The germline V gene has CDR1 MNHEY and CDR2 SVGAGI. With 2 bases removed from V and 2 bases from J, the gap between germline ends came to 9 bases. This CDR3 contains 14 residues.

This chain uses TRBV6-1 with TRBJ2-7; 10 bases match TRBD2. In germline, CDR1 is MNHNS, CDR2 SASEGT. The CDR3 runs to 14 residues. V lost 2 bases to trimming and J lost 6 bases; unmatched junction nucleotides: 4. The CDR3, as DNA: TGTGCCAGCAGTGAACTACTAGCGGGGAGCGAGCAGTACTTC. This translates into CASSELLAGSEQYF.

This rearrangement joins TRBV5-5 to TRBJ1-2, with TRBD1 as a possible D gene (6 bases). Germline CDR1 is SGHKS and CDR2 is YYEKEE (reference sequence). V was cut by 0 bases and J by 5 bases, with 17 bases left in between. CDR3 length: 16 residues. CDR3 DNA: TGTGCCAGCAGCTTGGCACAGGGCAGGGGTGGATATGGCTACACCTTC. Translation gives CASSLAQGRGGYGYTF.

The rearrangement joins TRBV5-1 to TRBJ2-3; 9 nucleotides agree with TRBD2. J gave up 2 bases and V 4 bases, and 8 bases lay outside the gene matches. Germline assignment: CDR1 SGHRS and CDR2 YFSETQ. This CDR3 contains 16 residues. For the CDR3, the DNA is TGCGCCAGCAGCGCCAGACTAGCGGAGTACACAGATACGCAGTATTTT. Protein: CASSARLAEYTDTQYF. The variable domain in full, with the rest retrieved from reference TRBV5-1 and TRBJ2-3, is KAGVTQTPRYLIKTRGQQVTLSCSPISGHRSVSWYQQTPGQGLQFLFEYFSETQRNKGNFPGRFSGRQFSNSRSEMNVSTLELGDSALYLCASSARLAEYTDTQYFGPGTRLTVL.

The chain is built from TRBV6-2 or TRBV6-3 and TRBJ2-7, with D possibly being TRBD1 (6 bases). This CDR3 has 13 residues. Germline CDR1 is MNHEY and CDR2 is SVGEGT. V lost 5 bases to trimming and J lost 4 bases, with 12 bases between them. The CDR3 loop is CASSLLQGYEQYF. CDR3 DNA: TGTGCCAGCAGTCTGTTACAGGGTTACGAGCAGTACTTC.

The rearrangement joins TRBV11-2 to TRBJ1-3; D unresolved. This CDR3 has 15 amino acids. The V and J ends lost 2 bases and 1 base respectively, with 9 bases between them. Per germline, CDR1 SGHAT and CDR2 FQNNGV. The CDR3 is CASSLTARSGNTIYF. CDR3 DNA: TGTGCCAGCAGCTTAACAGCCCGTTCTGGAAACACCATATATTTT.

The CDR3 here is CASRLAGGEYF. The CDR3 DNA sequence: TGTGCCAGCAGACTAGCGGGGGGAGAGTATTTT. The gene calls are TRBV6-5 and TRBJ2-3, with 12 bases aligning to TRBD2. Germline trimming cut 6 bases from V and 13 bases from J; bases unmatched to any gene: 2. CDR1 is MNHEY and CDR2 is SVGAGI in the germline V gene. The CDR3 is 11 amino acids.

This chain joins TRBV10-3 and TRBJ1-1, with 9 bases matching TRBD1. Losses at the gene ends were 2 bases for V and 11 bases for J; bases not matched to a gene: 12. The CDR3 runs to 15 residues. Germline V gives CDR1 ENHRY, CDR2 SYGVKD. The DNA of the CDR3 is TGTGCCATCAGTGAGCCTTCTGGACAGGGGATCATGGCTTTCTTT. Translated: CAISEPSGQGIMAFF.

The chain couples TRBV19 to TRBJ1-2, with 7 bases lining up with TRBD1. Germline CDR1 is LNHDA and CDR2 is SQIVND (reference sequence). The CDR3 runs to 14 residues. The V and J ends lost 4 bases and 2 bases, in that order; junction bases with no gene match: 4. The CDR3 reads CASSRQGTNYGYTF. DNA for the CDR3: TGTGCCAGTAGTAGACAGGGAACCAACTATGGCTACACCTTC.

V is TRBV30 and J is TRBJ1-4, with D unclear. The V end was cut by 4 bases, the J end by 3 bases, with 9 bases between. The CDR3 runs to 13 residues. From germline, CDR1 is GTSNPN and CDR2 SVGIG (reference sequence). Here the CDR3 reads CAWNSLPNEKLFF. The CDR3 DNA reads TGTGCCTGGAACTCGCTCCCTAATGAAAAACTGTTTTTT.

J is TRBJ1-5 and V is TRBV7-6; D is unresolved. CDR3 length equals 13 residues. Germline V gene sequence: CDR1 SGHVS, CDR2 FNYEAQ. V lost 5 bases and J lost 4, with 9 bases in between. DNA of the CDR3: TGTGCCAGCAGCGCTAGCGGTAATCAGCCCCAGCATTTT. It encodes CASSASGNQPQHF.